The following is a TCR beta chain sequence with its context. The sample originates from a study of blood T cell repertoires in COVID-19. Study-level information: The cDNA or gDNA used as material had been derived from T cells, B-cell-depleted T cells, or PBMCs.

Per the study methods: Reference gene primer amplification gave estimated nucleated cell counts. Clones were read by immunoSEQ multiplex PCR, and TCRdb kept only the in-frame ones, dropping some. V, J and clone size are those of that table, while D and trimming were read from the DNA. The table has 30,000 to 40,000 clones, roughly 86% seen once. The sequence derives from a man aged 80 or over with active or convalescent COVID-19. The specimen was peripheral blood.

The chain's CDR3 is CASSTYGLAGGTGELFF. CDR3 bases: TGTGCCAGCAGTACCTATGGACTAGCGGGAGGCACCGGGGAGCTGTTTTTT. V gene TRBV27 combines with J gene TRBJ2-2, with TRBD2 matching 14 bases. The CDR3 length is 17 residues. Germline V lookup: CDR1 MNHEY, CDR2 SMNVEV (reference sequence). The V and J ends lost 5 bases and 4 bases, in that order; junction bases with no gene match: 6.